The 26 T cell receptor beta chains below were found in one sample sequenced in a study of T-cell memory formation after mild COVID-19 (dated by TCRdb to about 2021). The protocol used for the library was 5' RACE. TCRdb lists the instrument as Illumina NovaSeq 6000. The public reads were run again by TCRdb, first through fastp at Q25 and then through MiXCR, and only productive beta chains were kept. Rows with one shared CDR3 protein collapse into an entry with the most common genes and DNA. For this sample there are about 290,000 distinct CDR3 sequences; more than 15% appear just once. The ten largest clones take up under 30% of the sample. The sequenced sample was PBMCs or a T cell subset sorted from them (not recorded which). These receptors originate from a man younger than 35 who had mild COVID-19 (a few samples of this study predate the infection). The sample titles of this study are shuffled in the database, so cell type and time point are left out; the donor was told from shared clones.

This clonotype was seen a handful of times. V usage is TRBV7-2 and J usage is TRBJ1-2; 7 bases line up with TRBD1. Germline CDR1 SGHTA, CDR2 FQGNSA. The CDR3 loop spans 14 amino acids. Unmatched junction bases numbered 8, after V lost 2 bases and J lost 8 bases. The CDR3, as DNA: TGTGCCAGCAGCTTAAGGGAAGGGGGCGAGGGCTACACCTTC. The encoded protein is CASSLREGGEGYTF. Complete variable domain (other parts from reference TRBV7-2 and TRBJ1-2): GAGVSQSPSNKVTEKGKDVELRCDPISGHTALYWYRQSLGQGLEFLIYFQGNSAPDKSGLPSDRFSAERTGGSVSTLTIQRTQQEDSAVYLCASSLREGGEGYTFGSGTRLTVV.

This clonotype occurred many times. The rearrangement uses TRBV14 and TRBJ2-3; TRBD2 matches at 7 bases. CDR3 length equals 15 residues. Germline CDR1 SGHDN, CDR2 FVKESK. Germline trimming cut 3 bases from V and 1 base from J; bases unmatched to any gene: 4. The CDR3 loop is CASSQRAGRTDTQYF. The CDR3 DNA follows: TGTGCCAGCAGCCAGCGAGCGGGGCGCACAGATACGCAGTATTTT.

The chain combines TRBV7-9 with TRBJ2-2; no clear D. Germline assignment: CDR1 SEHNR and CDR2 FQNEAQ (reference sequence). V was cut by 7 bases and J by 7 bases, with 10 bases left in between. CDR3 size: 12 residues. This chain's CDR3 is CASTPASGELFF. CDR3 coding DNA: TGTGCCAGCACCCCAGCTAGCGGGGAGCTGTTTTTT.

This clonotype was detected only a few times. V and J are TRBV12-3 or TRBV12-4 and TRBJ1-3, with D unclear. The CDR3 runs to 14 residues. The ends were cut back, 8 bases at V and 1 base at J, with 12 bases in the middle. In nucleotides, the CDR3 is TGTGCCAGCTCCTTGACCAGTTCTGGAAACACCATATATTTT. Translating it yields CASSLTSSGNTIYF.

This clonotype was counted between two and nine times. V is TRBV19 and J is TRBJ2-2; D perhaps matches TRBD1 (5 bases). This CDR3 spans 13 amino acids. Germline V gene sequence: CDR1 LNHDA, CDR2 SQIVND (reference sequence). Trimming removed 8 bases at V and 6 bases at J, with 13 bases between. The CDR3 loop reads CASCKQVPGELFF. Here the CDR3 DNA reads TGTGCCAGTTGCAAACAGGTGCCCGGGGAGCTGTTTTTT.

This clonotype was seen only a few times. J is TRBJ2-2 and V is TRBV9; no clear D gene. Germline CDR1 reads SGDLS; CDR2 reads YYNGEE. The CDR3 contains 13 residues. V lost 0 bases to trimming and J lost 3 bases, with 3 bases between them. The CDR3 sequence is CASSVVDTGELFF. For the CDR3, the DNA is TGTGCCAGCAGCGTAGTCGACACCGGGGAGCTGTTTTTT.

This clonotype was detected only a few times. The chain links TRBV10-2 to TRBJ2-5; no firm D call. The CDR3 length is 14 residues. Trimming left V 6 bases short and J 1 base short, with 12 bases between. CDR1 is WSHSY, CDR2 SAAADI, per germline. CDR3 loop: CASRLSKLQETQYF. The CDR3 nucleotides are TGCGCCAGCAGACTCTCTAAGCTCCAAGAGACCCAGTACTTC.

The chain joins TRBV6-5 to TRBJ2-7; 11 bases agree with TRBD2. Germline CDR1 and CDR2: MNHEY and SVGAGI. V gave up 6 bases and J gave up 4 bases; unmatched junction bases: 2. This CDR3 has 13 amino acids. CDR3 loop: CASRRTSGYEQYF. As DNA, the CDR3 is TGTGCCAGCAGACGGACTAGCGGGTACGAGCAGTACTTC.

This clonotype was found a few times. The rearrangement links TRBV11-2 to TRBJ2-3; D is uncertain. Germline V gene lookup returns CDR1 SGHAT and CDR2 FQNNGV. Trimming took 3 bases from V and 4 from J, leaving 17 bases between them. This CDR3 has 16 amino acids. CDR3 residues: CASSFFLTFAADTQYF. CDR3 coding DNA: TGTGCCAGCAGCTTTTTCCTCACTTTCGCGGCAGATACGCAGTATTTT. The complete variable domain, with remaining parts taken from reference TRBV11-2 and TRBJ2-3, reads EAGVAQSPRYKIIEKRQSVAFWCNPISGHATLYWYQQILGQGPKLLIQFQNNGVVDDSQLPKDRFSAERLKGVDSTLKIQPAKLEDSAVYLCASSFFLTFAADTQYFGPGTRLTVL.

The table lists this clonotype with many counts. The chain is built from TRBV11-2 and TRBJ2-1; TRBD1 matches 8 bases. Trimming removed 4 bases from V and 4 bases from J; junction bases left unmatched: 6. From germline, CDR1 is SGHAT and CDR2 FQNNGV. There are 15 residues in the CDR3. CDR3 loop: CASSSGTGGYNEQFF. CDR3 nucleotides: TGTGCCAGCAGCTCGGGGACAGGCGGATACAATGAGCAGTTCTTC.

This clonotype showed up just a few times. J is TRBJ2-7 and V is TRBV21-1. TRBV21-1 constitutes a pseudogene. CDR3 length: 16 amino acids. Here the CDR3 reads CASSKEVLQDSYEQYV. DNA for the CDR3: TGTGCCAGCAGCAAAGAAGTGTTGCAGGACTCCTACGAGCAGTACGTC.

The chain has TRBV6-1 and TRBJ2-7; 8 positions match TRBD1. There are 15 residues in the CDR3. Germline CDR1 is MNHNS and CDR2 is SASEGT. The V and J ends lost 6 bases and 4 bases, in that order; junction bases with no gene match: 11. The chain's CDR3 is CASRSRPTGEYEQYF. The DNA for the CDR3 is TGTGCCAGCAGGTCCCGACCGACAGGGGAATACGAGCAGTACTTC.

The chain couples TRBV4-3 to TRBJ1-2, with TRBD1 matching 8 bases. The junction had 4 bases not matched to a gene; V was cut back by 1 base and J by 0 bases. Germline values: CDR1 LGHNA, CDR2 YSLEER. The CDR3 spans 16 residues. CDR3 loop: CASSQGQGIPNYGYTF. The CDR3, as DNA: TGCGCCAGCAGCCAAGGACAGGGGATTCCTAACTATGGCTACACCTTC.

The table lists this clonotype with many counts. The CDR3 DNA reads TGTGCCACCAGCAAATTAGGGGAGCTGTTTTTT. It specifies CATSKLGELFF. The chain combines TRBV15 with TRBJ2-2; D is uncertain. The ends were cut back, 4 bases at V and 8 bases at J, with 5 bases in the middle. This CDR3 has 11 amino acids. Germline loops: CDR1 LNHNV, CDR2 YYDKDF (reference sequence).

The genes are TRBV28 and TRBJ2-7; D unclear. The CDR3 is made up of 10 amino acids. Germline V gene lookup returns CDR1 MDHEN and CDR2 SYDVKM. V lost 11 bases and J lost 4, with 9 bases in between. The CDR3 nucleotides read TGTGCCGCTGGGCCGTACGAGCAGTACTTC. Translating gives CAAGPYEQYF. The whole variable domain, filled in from reference TRBV28 and TRBJ2-7, reads DVKVTQSSRYLVKRTGEKVFLECVQDMDHENMFWYRQDPGLGLRLIYFSYDVKMKEKGDIPEGYSVSREKKERFSLILESASTNQTSMYLCAAGPYEQYFGPGTRLTVT.

This clonotype was observed a handful of times. The chain has TRBV6-1 and TRBJ1-1; D is possibly TRBD1 (5 bases). Germline lookup yields CDR1 MNHNS and CDR2 SASEGT. V lost 3 bases and J lost 11, with 7 bases in between. This CDR3 comprises 10 residues. The CDR3: CASSDGGAFF. CDR3 bases: TGTGCCAGCAGTGATGGGGGTGCTTTCTTT.

This clonotype has ten or more counts. This chain uses TRBV4-3 with TRBJ2-3, with unresolved D. The germline V gene has CDR1 LGHNA and CDR2 YSLEER. CDR3 length equals 14 residues. V was cut by 0 bases and J by 2 bases, with 6 bases left in between. CDR3 amino acids: CASSQDRFTDTQYF. DNA for the CDR3: TGCGCCAGCAGCCAAGACAGGTTCACAGATACGCAGTATTTT.

The chain couples TRBV18 to TRBJ2-7, with D tentatively TRBD2 (7 bases). Looked up from germline, CDR1 is KGHSH and CDR2 is LQKENI. The CDR3 is made up of 15 amino acids. V lost 6 bases and J 2 bases, leaving 17 bases between the germline ends. The CDR3 reads CASSGGGGPTYEQYF. The CDR3 DNA reads as TGTGCCAGCTCCGGGGGCGGGGGCCCGACCTACGAGCAGTACTTC.

A remark on this clonotype: Mismatch with germline at one junction end may stem from a read error. The chain couples TRBV19 to TRBJ1-1; 11 bases line up with TRBD1. This CDR3 comprises 14 residues. CDR1 LNHDA and CDR2 SQIVND come from the germline V gene (reference sequence). DNA of the CDR3: TGTGCCACCGGACAGGGGGCTTCGAACACTGAGGCTTTCTTT. This sequence encodes CATGQGASNTEAFF.

There are a few counts of this clonotype. The chain employs TRBV6-5 and TRBJ2-7, with 8 bases identical to TRBD1. Germline V gives CDR1 MNHEY, CDR2 SVGAGI. After removal of 5 bases from V and 5 bases from J, the junction contained 11 bases not matched to a gene. The CDR3 sequence is 15 residues long. In nucleotides, the CDR3 is TGTGCCAGCAGTCCAGTCCACAGGGGGTCCCACGAGCAGTACTTC. Its translation: CASSPVHRGSHEQYF.

The chain uses TRBV7-2 and TRBJ2-5; TRBD2 might be the D (7 bases). V was trimmed by 3 bases and J by 9 bases, leaving 17 bases between them. This CDR3 has 14 residues. Germline CDR1 and CDR2: SGHTA and FQGNSA. The DNA for the CDR3 is TGTGCCAGCAGCTTGGGCGGGGGCGACGGGTCCCAGTACTTC. It specifies CASSLGGGDGSQYF.

This clonotype occurred many times. The CDR3: CASREGNSPLHF. The CDR3 DNA sequence: TGTGCCAGCAGGGAGGGTAATTCACCCCTCCACTTT. This sequence joins TRBV25-1 and TRBJ1-6; no firm D call. Germline values: CDR1 MGHDK, CDR2 SYGVNS. The CDR3 runs to 12 residues. V shed 6 bases and J shed 6 bases, with 6 bases lying between them.

This clonotype was observed a handful of times. The J gene is TRBJ2-7, the V gene TRBV12-3 or TRBV12-4, with D perhaps TRBD1 (6 bases). V was trimmed by 7 bases and J by 12 bases, leaving 13 bases between them. The CDR3 covers 10 residues. The CDR3 loop is CASTYRVSYV. For the CDR3, the DNA is TGTGCCAGCACGTACAGGGTGTCGTACGTC.

This clonotype has just a few counts. V is TRBV6-5 and J is TRBJ1-6; D is ambiguous. The germline gives CDR1 MNHEY, CDR2 SVGAGI. The germline V and J ends were trimmed by 6 bases and 10 bases, with 31 bases remaining between them. The CDR3 is made up of 19 amino acids. The CDR3 spells CASRPPRWRQSGSLSPLHF. CDR3 DNA sequence: TGTGCCAGCAGACCTCCGAGGTGGAGGCAGTCCGGTTCTCTATCACCCCTCCACTTT.

This clonotype was counted only a few times. The chain links TRBV5-6 to TRBJ1-1; D remains ambiguous. The CDR3 contains 15 residues. Germline values: CDR1 SGHDT, CDR2 YYEEEE. Trimming shortened V by 0 bases and J by 1 base, and 10 bases separated the two germline ends. CDR3 in amino acids: CASSLGSAANTEAFF. CDR3 DNA: TGTGCCAGCAGCTTGGGTTCGGCAGCGAACACTGAAGCTTTCTTT.

The chain is built from TRBV6-5 and TRBJ2-3; D is unclear. The CDR3 is 20 amino acids. V lost 0 bases and J lost 1, with 23 bases in between. The germline V gene has CDR1 MNHEY and CDR2 SVGAGI. CDR3: CASSYSKAGITTFGTDTQYF. The CDR3 DNA reads TGTGCCAGCAGTTACTCGAAAGCAGGCATTACAACCTTCGGCACAGATACGCAGTATTTT.